Below, 11 T cell receptor beta chains from the same sample are listed, as sequenced in a study of beta chain features in type 1 diabetes. The study reverse transcribed the entire isolated RNA, so it sequenced expressed TCRB transcripts. The method was immunoSEQ multiplex PCR; TCRdb's version includes in-frame clones alone and lacks a portion of them. The sample includes under 500,000 clones, about 30% of them seen just once. Sequenced sample: naive CD4+ T cells from blood. Every receptor here comes from a man between 18 and 35 years old in good health.

This clone was observed a handful of times. This rearrangement joins TRBV11-2 to TRBJ2-7; D gene ambiguous. CDR1 is SGHAT, CDR2 FQNNGV, per germline. The CDR3 has 15 amino acids. The V end was cut by 1 base, the J end by 2 bases, with 12 bases between. CDR3 sequence: CASSLGYATTYEQYF. CDR3 in DNA: TGTGCCAGCAGCTTAGGTTATGCGACGACCTACGAGCAGTACTTC.

The chain carries TRBV28 and TRBJ2-1, with 8 bases lining up with TRBD1. Trimming took 3 bases from V and 7 from J; bases not matched to a gene: 8. From germline, CDR1 is MDHEN and CDR2 SYDVKM. The CDR3 has 15 amino acids. The CDR3 coding sequence is TGTGCCAGCAGTTTCGTTCAGGGGGCGGGAAATGAGCAGTTCTTC. Translated, it gives CASSFVQGAGNEQFF.

V and J are TRBV9 and TRBJ2-2; D is perhaps TRBD2 (7 bases). CDR1 is SGDLS and CDR2 is YYNGEE in the germline V gene. Trimming took off 2 bases at V and 4 bases at J, with 15 bases between the two ends. The CDR3 length is 16 residues. The CDR3 is CASSVNAGAGTGELFF. The DNA for the CDR3 is TGTGCCAGCAGCGTGAATGCGGGGGCGGGCACCGGGGAGCTGTTTTTT.

The V call is TRBV5-1, the J call TRBJ2-7; 7 bases fit TRBD1. Germline CDR1 reads SGHRS; CDR2 reads YFSETQ. This CDR3 has 14 residues. The trim removed 4 bases at V and 2 bases at J, leaving 6 bases unmatched. The CDR3 DNA reads TGCGCCAGCAGCGTCGCCGGGACAGCCTACGAGCAGTACTTC. It is translated as CASSVAGTAYEQYF.

This clone turned up a few times. The chain employs TRBV28 and TRBJ2-1, with TRBD2 identical over 7 bases. The CDR3 runs 12 residues. Germline CDR1 MDHEN, CDR2 SYDVKM. The V segment lost 8 bases and the J segment 9 bases; nucleotides outside the gene matches: 7. Here the CDR3 DNA reads TGTGCCAGCGTCAGGGCGGGAGTTGAGCAGTTCTTC. Encoded protein: CASVRAGVEQFF.

V is TRBV2 and J is TRBJ2-7, with 9 bases lining up with TRBD2. The J segment lost 5 bases and the V segment lost 2 bases, leaving 7 bases of the junction unmatched. This CDR3 contains 15 residues. Germline CDR1 SNHLY, CDR2 FYNNEI. CDR3 DNA sequence: TGTGCCAGCAGTGAAAGTGCAGCGGGAGGAGACGAGCAGTACTTC. It encodes CASSESAAGGDEQYF. Combining the CDR3 with reference TRBV2 and TRBJ2-7 gives the whole variable domain EPEVTQTPSHQVTQMGQEVILRCVPISNHLYFYWYRQILGQKVEFLVSFYNNEISEKSEIFDDQFSVERPDGSNFTLKIRSTKLEDSAMYFCASSESAAGGDEQYFGPGTRLTVT.

V and J are TRBV28 and TRBJ2-6; D is tentatively TRBD1 or TRBD2 (5 bases each). Germline V gene sequence: CDR1 MDHEN, CDR2 SYDVKM. The CDR3 spans 14 residues. Trimming took 8 bases from V and 4 from J, leaving 12 bases between them. The CDR3 spells CASGTGAGANVLTF. CDR3 DNA sequence: TGTGCCAGCGGGACGGGCGCAGGGGCCAACGTCCTGACTTTC.

This clone was seen only once. V and J are TRBV28 and TRBJ1-1; weak D call: TRBD1 (5 bases). Deletions cut 6 bases from V and 7 bases from J, with 18 bases between. The length of the CDR3 is 14 residues. CDR1 is MDHEN and CDR2 is SYDVKM in the germline V gene. Here the CDR3 reads CASSLPGLTHEAFF. The CDR3 bases are TGTGCCAGCAGCCTACCGGGACTCACTCATGAAGCTTTCTTT. Using reference TRBV28 and TRBJ1-1 for the parts outside the CDR3, the full variable domain is DVKVTQSSRYLVKRTGEKVFLECVQDMDHENMFWYRQDPGLGLRLIYFSYDVKMKEKGDIPEGYSVSREKKERFSLILESASTNQTSMYLCASSLPGLTHEAFFGQGTRLTVV.

This sequence joins TRBV7-8 and TRBJ1-5, with D perhaps matching TRBD1 (5 bases). The germline V and J ends were trimmed by 1 base and 2 bases, with 15 bases remaining between them. Germline CDR1 SGHVS, CDR2 FQNEAQ. The CDR3 consists of 17 residues. The CDR3 DNA is TGTGCCAGCAGCTTAGGGATTGCCGGGGCGGGCAATCAGCCCCAGCATTTT. It translates to CASSLGIAGAGNQPQHF.

The chain recombines TRBV7-2 with TRBJ2-6; the D is unclear. Germline values: CDR1 SGHTA, CDR2 FQGNSA. The V end lost 0 bases, the J end lost 0 bases, and 3 bases lay between the germline ends. The CDR3 is 15 amino acids. CDR3 in amino acids: CASSLAPSGANVLTF. The CDR3 DNA follows: TGTGCCAGCAGCTTAGCTCCCTCTGGGGCCAACGTCCTGACTTTC.

This clone has only a few counts. J is TRBJ2-3 and V is TRBV18; TRBD1 aligns across 9 bases. Germline lookup yields CDR1 KGHSH and CDR2 LQKENI. J was trimmed by 5 bases and V by 2 bases; bases with no gene match: 5. The CDR3 contains 15 residues. In DNA, the CDR3 is TGTGCCAGCTCACCATGGGACAGGGCAGTAGATACGCAGTATTTT. It codes for CASSPWDRAVDTQYF.